This record looks at one T cell receptor (beta chain) sequence and its context. Measured with immunoSEQ multiplex PCR; TCRdb has only the in-frame clones, and not every one. The sample includes around 100,000 clones, nearly 90% of them seen just once. Losses at the gene ends were 3 bases for V and 6 bases for J; bases not matched to a gene: 8. The V gene's germline CDR1 is LNHDA and CDR2 SQIVND (reference sequence). The CDR3 totals 15 residues. The data derive from a study of blood T cell repertoires in COVID-19. Background on the study: From the United States, Italy and Spain came samples of acute and convalescent COVID-19.

Sequenced: peripheral blood. The chain employs TRBV19 and TRBJ1-5; 7 bases match TRBD1. The receptor comes from a man in his fifties or sixties with active COVID-19. CDR3 coding DNA: TGTGCCAGTAGTATCCCCCCCGGGACAGTTCAGCCCCAGCATTTT. This gives the protein CASSIPPGTVQPQHF. Full variable domain (outside the CDR3, taken from reference TRBV19 and TRBJ1-5): DGGITQSPKYLFRKEGQNVTLSCEQNLNHDAMYWYRQDPGQGLRLIYYSQIVNDFQKGDIAEGYSVSREKKESFPLTVTSAQKNPTAFYLCASSIPPGTVQPQHFGDGTRLSIL.